This T cell receptor (beta chain) was identified in a study of CD8 T cells in ankylosing spondylitis. Study-wide points: Within ankylosing spondylitis blood, a TCR beta motif made up of roughly eight highly homologous variants appeared to be characteristic. Disease-linked clones were found to be CD8+ and relatively rare in peripheral blood.

Germline assignment: CDR1 SEHNR and CDR2 FQNEAQ (reference sequence). The CDR3 covers 12 residues. Trimming took 1 base from V and 10 from J, leaving 10 bases between them. Turning to this clonotype: Its antigen is currently unknown. A much larger clonotype is one base distant, so this may be a read error.

Each CDR3 protein is one row after TCRdb ran MiXCR on the 5' RACE reads. The sample shows about 130,000 distinct CDR3 sequences, around 6.6% of them seen only once. The chain is built from TRBV7-9 and TRBJ1-2, with no clear D. Sequenced input: blood, either unsorted or a sorted T cell fraction (not recorded which). The sequence was collected from a female donor with ankylosing spondylitis or in good health (not recorded which). In DNA form, the CDR3 reads TGTGCCAGCAGCTTAGATTCTGGTGACTACACCTTC. Protein sequence: CASSLDSGDYTF. The full variable domain, completed using reference TRBV7-9 and TRBJ1-2, is DTGVSQNPRHKITKRGQNVTFRCDPISEHNRLYWYRQTLGQGPEFLTYFQNEAQLEKSRLLSDRFSAERPKGSFSTLEIQRTEQGDSAMYLCASSLDSGDYTFGSGTRLTVV.